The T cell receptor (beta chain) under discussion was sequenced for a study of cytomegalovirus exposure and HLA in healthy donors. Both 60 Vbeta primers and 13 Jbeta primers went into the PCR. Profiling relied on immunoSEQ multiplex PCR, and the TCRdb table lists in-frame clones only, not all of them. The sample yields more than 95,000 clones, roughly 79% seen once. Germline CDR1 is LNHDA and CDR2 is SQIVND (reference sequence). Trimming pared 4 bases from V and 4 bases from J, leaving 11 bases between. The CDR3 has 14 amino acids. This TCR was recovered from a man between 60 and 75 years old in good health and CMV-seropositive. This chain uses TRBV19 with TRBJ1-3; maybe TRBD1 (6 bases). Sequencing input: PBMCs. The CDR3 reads CASSTQGTGNTIYF. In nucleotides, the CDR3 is TGTGCCAGTAGTACCCAGGGGACCGGAAACACCATATATTTT.